This TCR beta chain was obtained from a study of blood T cell repertoires in COVID-19. Some clones are missing from TCRdb's copy, which holds only in-frame ones; the method was immunoSEQ multiplex PCR. This repertoire shows hundreds of thousands of clones, 80% to 90% found once; its top ten account for 3.1%. Deletions cut 6 bases from V and 2 bases from J, with 14 bases between. Germline V gene sequence: CDR1 MNHEY, CDR2 SVGAGI. This CDR3 contains 14 residues. Everyone who took part was about 18 to 90 years old, and they came from about two dozen US areas. The chain combines TRBV6-5 with TRBJ2-7; the D gene is possibly TRBD2 (5 bases). The sample was PBMCs or T cells enriched from blood (not recorded which). The origin of this receptor is a woman in her forties or fifties in a cohort exposed to, infected with or recovered from COVID-19 (not recorded which). In nucleotides, the CDR3 is TGTGCCAGCAGCCCGAGGGAAATCCCCTACGAGCAGTACTTC. Translating it yields CASSPREIPYEQYF.